What follows is one TCR beta chain and its context. The CDR3 extends over 15 amino acids. J gave up 3 bases and V 7 bases, and 10 bases lay outside the gene matches. Germline CDR1 reads MNHEY; CDR2 reads SVGAGI. The data were obtained in a study of blood T cell repertoires in COVID-19. The method was immunoSEQ multiplex PCR; TCRdb's version includes in-frame clones alone and lacks a portion of them. The table records about 260,000 clones, roughly 86% of them present only once. The chain joins TRBV6-5 to TRBJ1-2; 8 nucleotides align to TRBD1. The receptor's source is a woman aged 60-75 years with COVID-19, enrolled during active disease. Sequenced: peripheral blood. CDR3 bases: TGTGCCAGCAAAAAACAGGACAGGGCGGACTATGGCTACACCTTC. Its protein is CASKKQDRADYGYTF.